This passage covers 18 T cell receptor beta chains from one sample sequenced in a study of blood T cell repertoires in COVID-19. Profiling relied on immunoSEQ multiplex PCR, and the TCRdb table lists in-frame clones only, not all of them. The sample records about 200,000 clones, 88% being singletons. The sequencing sample was made of peripheral blood. The receptors originated from a man aged 18 to 29 with active or convalescent COVID-19.

CDR3 nucleotides: TGTGCCAGCAGCTTAGGGCAGGGCGACACTTATGGCTACACCTTC. Translation gives CASSLGQGDTYGYTF. The rearrangement uses TRBV7-6 and TRBJ1-2; the D gene is possibly TRBD1 (5 bases). V dropped 1 base and J dropped 5 bases, with 14 bases sitting between them. CDR3 size: 15 residues. Per the germline V gene, CDR1 is SGHVS and CDR2 is FNYEAQ.

The V gene is TRBV2, the J gene TRBJ1-1; D is ambiguous. From germline, CDR1 is SNHLY and CDR2 FYNNEI. The CDR3 loop spans 12 amino acids. Trimming took 3 bases from V and 1 from J, leaving 3 bases between them. This chain's CDR3 is CASSDRNTEAFF. CDR3 nucleotide sequence: TGTGCCAGCAGTGACAGGAACACTGAAGCTTTCTTT.

This rearrangement joins TRBV7-9 to TRBJ2-1; the D gene is possibly TRBD1 (7 bases). V was pared by 1 base and J by 2 bases, with 18 bases between. The germline CDR1 and CDR2 sequences are SEHNR and FQNEAQ (reference sequence). This CDR3 is built from 18 residues. The CDR3 region has the DNA TGTGCCAGCAGCTTAGAGTGGGGGACTGACAGGGCCTACAATGAGCAGTTCTTC. Its protein is CASSLEWGTDRAYNEQFF.

The chain couples TRBV4-2 to TRBJ2-1; D perhaps matches TRBD1 (6 bases). This CDR3 contains 15 residues. From germline, CDR1 is LGHNA and CDR2 YNFKEQ. V was cut by 1 base and J by 2 bases, with 9 bases left in between. CDR3 region: CASSQVQGPYNEQFF. The DNA for the CDR3 is TGTGCCAGCAGCCAAGTGCAGGGGCCCTACAATGAGCAGTTCTTC.

V gene TRBV27 combines with J gene TRBJ1-1; D possibly corresponds to TRBD1 (6 bases). The CDR3 spans 14 residues. Trimming shortened V by 2 bases and J by 0 bases, and 7 bases separated the two germline ends. Germline values: CDR1 MNHEY, CDR2 SMNVEV (reference sequence). The CDR3 DNA reads TGTGCCAGCAGTTTAGACAGGCTGAACACTGAAGCTTTCTTT. This codes for CASSLDRLNTEAFF.

The chain is built from TRBV19 and TRBJ2-5; TRBD1 matches 9 bases. V shed 9 bases and J 5 bases; nucleotides not matched to a gene: 7. Germline V gives CDR1 LNHDA, CDR2 SQIVND (reference sequence). There are 13 residues in the CDR3. In DNA, the CDR3 is TGTGCCAGCAAAATTACAGGGGGCGAGACCCAGTACTTC. Its protein is CASKITGGETQYF.

This chain links TRBV5-4 with TRBJ2-7; 8 positions agree with TRBD1. The J segment lost 3 bases and the V segment lost 0 bases, leaving 8 bases of the junction unmatched. The CDR3 extends over 16 amino acids. CDR1 is SGHNT and CDR2 is YYREEE in the germline V gene (reference sequence). CDR3 sequence (DNA): TGTGCCAGCAGCTTGGAGGCGACAGGGGTAGGCTACGAGCAGTACTTC. Its translation: CASSLEATGVGYEQYF.

CDR3 protein: CASSGGTATPYEQYF. CDR3 nucleotides: TGCGCCAGCAGTGGAGGGACAGCGACCCCCTACGAGCAGTACTTC. The genes are TRBV10-2 and TRBJ2-7, with TRBD1 identical over 7 bases. V was pared by 4 bases and J by 2 bases, with 8 bases of the junction left unmatched. Germline V gives CDR1 WSHSY, CDR2 SAAADI. This CDR3 has 15 amino acids.

The chain carries TRBV15 and TRBJ2-2; a possible D gene is TRBD2 (5 bases). The germline V and J ends were trimmed by 1 base and 4 bases, with 7 bases remaining between them. Germline lookup yields CDR1 LNHNV and CDR2 YYDKDF (reference sequence). The CDR3 covers 14 residues. The DNA for the CDR3 is TGTGCCACCAGCAGAGTGCTAGCCACCGGGGAGCTGTTTTTT. It translates to CATSRVLATGELFF. Full variable domain (remainder filled in from reference TRBV15 and TRBJ2-2): DAMVIQNPRYQVTQFGKPVTLSCSQTLNHNVMYWYQQKSSQAPKLLFHYYDKDFNNEADTPDNFQSRRPNTSFCFLDIRSPGLGDTAMYLCATSRVLATGELFFGEGSRLTVL.

V usage is TRBV19 and J usage is TRBJ2-1, with 12 bases aligning to TRBD2. Trimming cost V 5 bases and J 10 bases; bases outside gene matches: 6. Germline CDR1 reads LNHDA; CDR2 reads SQIVND (reference sequence). The CDR3 is 14 amino acids. The DNA of the CDR3 is TGTGCCAGTAGTCAGACTAGCGGGAGTGGCGAGCAGTTCTTC. Translated: CASSQTSGSGEQFF.

The chain combines TRBV18 with TRBJ2-6, with a tentative D call TRBD2 (5 bases). The V end was cut by 3 bases, the J end by 6 bases, with 6 bases between. Looked up from germline, CDR1 is KGHSH and CDR2 is LQKENI. CDR3 length equals 13 residues. CDR3 sequence: CASSPSEANVLTF. The CDR3 coding sequence is TGTGCCAGCTCACCTAGCGAGGCCAACGTCCTGACTTTC. The full variable domain, with the rest looked up from reference TRBV18 and TRBJ2-6, is NAGVMQNPRHLVRRRGQEARLRCSPMKGHSHVYWYRQLPEEGLKFMVYLQKENIIDESGMPKERFSAEFPKEGPSILRIQQVVRGDSAAYFCASSPSEANVLTFGAGSRLTVL.

The V and J genes are TRBV5-1 and TRBJ1-3; D remains ambiguous. The CDR3 length is 13 residues. V was cut by 0 bases and J by 3 bases, with 4 bases left in between. Germline V CDR1 and CDR2: SGHRS, YFSETQ. The CDR3 DNA is TGCGCCAGCAGCTTGGCCGGTGGAAACACCATATATTTT. Protein: CASSLAGGNTIYF.

V usage is TRBV7-3 and J usage is TRBJ2-1, with 11 bases aligning to TRBD1. The germline V gene has CDR1 SGHTA and CDR2 FQGTGA. V gave up 0 bases and J gave up 5 bases; unmatched junction bases: 9. The CDR3 spans 18 residues. The CDR3 DNA sequence: TGTGCCAGCAGCTTAACGGAGCCCGGGACAGGGGGGGACAATGAGCAGTTCTTC. Translation gives CASSLTEPGTGGDNEQFF.

The chain joins TRBV29-1 to TRBJ1-5; 7 bases are a match to TRBD1. This CDR3 is built from 13 residues. Germline assignment: CDR1 SQVTM and CDR2 ANQGSEA. V lost 6 bases and J lost 10; bases outside the gene matches: 12. The CDR3 protein is CSVGETGESPQHF. In nucleotides, the CDR3 is TGCAGCGTCGGGGAAACAGGGGAATCTCCCCAGCATTTT.

The rearrangement links TRBV19 to TRBJ2-7; no clear D. CDR3 length: 14 amino acids. The germline CDR1 and CDR2 sequences are LNHDA and SQIVND (reference sequence). The V and J ends lost 0 bases and 3 bases respectively, with 9 bases between them. In nucleotides, the CDR3 is TGTGCCAGTAGTATAGATCTAGTAAACTACGAGCAGTACTTC. This codes for CASSIDLVNYEQYF.

The V and J genes are TRBV6-6 and TRBJ2-1; 14 positions match TRBD2. The V and J ends lost 6 bases and 5 bases, in that order; junction bases with no gene match: 18. Germline V gene data show CDR1 as MNHNY and CDR2 as SVGAGI (reference sequence). This CDR3 region has 20 residues. The CDR3 spells CASSYGLAGGLGNRDNEQFF. The CDR3, as DNA: TGTGCCAGCAGCTACGGACTAGCGGGAGGTCTGGGGAATAGAGACAATGAGCAGTTCTTC.

This chain joins TRBV10-3 and TRBJ2-1, with D perhaps TRBD1 (6 bases). V was pared by 4 bases and J by 2 bases, with 9 bases between. CDR3 length: 14 residues. Germline V gene sequence: CDR1 ENHRY, CDR2 SYGVKD. The CDR3 loop reads CAISGGQTYNEQFF. CDR3 nucleotides: TGTGCCATCAGTGGGGGGCAGACCTACAATGAGCAGTTCTTC.

The V and J genes are TRBV27 and TRBJ2-1, with 7 bases identical to TRBD1. V shed 3 bases and J 7 bases; nucleotides not matched to a gene: 9. In germline, CDR1 is MNHEY, CDR2 SMNVEV (reference sequence). The CDR3 loop spans 15 amino acids. CDR3: CASSLSTGVENEQFF. In DNA form, the CDR3 reads TGTGCCAGCAGTTTGAGTACAGGGGTTGAGAATGAGCAGTTCTTC.